The rows below give T cell receptor beta chains drawn from one sample of a study of blood T cell repertoires in COVID-19. The method was immunoSEQ multiplex PCR; TCRdb's version includes in-frame clones alone and lacks a portion of them. This sample has around 60,000 clones, with 75% to 85% found just once. The sequenced sample consisted of peripheral blood. These receptors came from a man older than 75 with acute or convalescent COVID-19. The CDR3 runs from the conserved cysteine through the conserved F or W.

V gene	J gene	CDR3 protein
TRBV4-1	TRBJ2-2	CASSQERAGQFGTGELFF
TRBV12-5	TRBJ1-1	CASGPLTMVAEAFF
TRBV6-1	TRBJ1-4	CASSEGGTSEKLFF
TRBV7-6	TRBJ2-7	CASSLQGANEQYF
TRBV11-3	TRBJ2-1	CASSPQASGGGLEQFF
TRBV11-3	TRBJ2-5	CASSVYPGTSGYQETQYF
TRBV27	TRBJ1-1	CASRARGVGNTEAFF
TRBV9	TRBJ1-6	CASSVERTPNSPLHF
TRBV19	TRBJ2-3	CASTSRGGAWTDTQYF
TRBV9	TRBJ2-3	CASSALSGGRDTQYF
TRBV7-9	TRBJ2-3	CASSLGRGSDTQYF
TRBV7-8	TRBJ2-3	CASVWAGTSADTQYF
TRBV3-1/TRBV3-2	TRBJ1-2	CASSQADRVDGYTF
TRBV11-2	TRBJ2-7	CASSLPRVYEQYF
TRBV9	TRBJ1-2	CASSVYVRGYGYTF
TRBV4-1	TRBJ2-1	CASSQGLAGGLLPSSYNEQFF
TRBV11-3	TRBJ2-2	CASSGVAGALFGELFF
TRBV5-8	TRBJ1-2	CASSYETANYGYTF
TRBV2	TRBJ2-5	CASSALASEETQYF
TRBV5-6	TRBJ2-7	CASSPGTGGDYEQYF
TRBV9	TRBJ1-2	CASSLSPGEGYGYTF
TRBV7-8	TRBJ1-3	CASSLVAGGIGNTIYF
TRBV2	TRBJ1-6	CASRDSLADSPLHF
TRBV5-5	TRBJ2-2	CASSYGPEGAGELFF
TRBV5-1	TRBJ1-4	CASSLGGVNEKLFF
TRBV5-8	TRBJ1-5	CASTNNQPQHF
TRBV5-6	TRBJ2-7	CASSLLGPSSYEQYF
TRBV2	TRBJ2-7	CASSESTGQGIYEQYF
TRBV12-3/TRBV12-4	TRBJ1-2	CASSFDRLHGYTF
TRBV20-1	TRBJ1-1	CSARGRTEAFF
TRBV2	TRBJ1-1	CASSLLPQVANTEAFF
TRBV5-1	TRBJ2-7	CASSLYGTGGDEQYF
TRBV29-1	TRBJ2-5	CSVGSGRGETQYF
TRBV18	TRBJ1-1	CASSPDSTEAFF
TRBV18	TRBJ1-1	CASSPSDRGTEAFF
TRBV2	TRBJ2-3	CASSEFRGSTDTQYF
TRBV10-3	TRBJ1-1	CAIALDRDTEAFF
TRBV20-1	TRBJ2-3	CSASSGGAPDTQYF
TRBV7-9	TRBJ1-1	CAGGQGGASTEAFF
TRBV18	TRBJ1-1	CASSTDRGQTEAFF
TRBV20-1	TRBJ1-2	CSASSSFGYTF
TRBV28	TRBJ2-6	CASSLYPGANVLTF
TRBV3-1/TRBV3-2	TRBJ1-1	CASSQDELGYTEAFF